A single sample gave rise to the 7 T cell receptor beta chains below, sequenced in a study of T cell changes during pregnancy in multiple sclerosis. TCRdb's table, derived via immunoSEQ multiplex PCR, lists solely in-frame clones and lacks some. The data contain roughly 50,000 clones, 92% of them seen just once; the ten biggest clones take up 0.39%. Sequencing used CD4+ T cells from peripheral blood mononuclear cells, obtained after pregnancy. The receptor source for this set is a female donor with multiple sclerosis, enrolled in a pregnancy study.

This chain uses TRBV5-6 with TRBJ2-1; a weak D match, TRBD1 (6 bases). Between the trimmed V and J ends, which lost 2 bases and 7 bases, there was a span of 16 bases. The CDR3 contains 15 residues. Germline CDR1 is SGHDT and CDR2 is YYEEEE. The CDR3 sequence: CASSFGAARGNEQFF. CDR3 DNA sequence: TGTGCCAGCAGCTTTGGAGCCGCTAGGGGGAATGAGCAGTTCTTC.

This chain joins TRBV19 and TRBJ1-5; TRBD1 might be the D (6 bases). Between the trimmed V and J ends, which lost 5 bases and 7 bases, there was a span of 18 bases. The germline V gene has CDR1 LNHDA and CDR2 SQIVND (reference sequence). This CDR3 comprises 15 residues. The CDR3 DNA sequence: TGTGCCAGTAGTCCCCAACAGGGTATCATGCAGCCCCAGCATTTT. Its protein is CASSPQQGIMQPQHF.

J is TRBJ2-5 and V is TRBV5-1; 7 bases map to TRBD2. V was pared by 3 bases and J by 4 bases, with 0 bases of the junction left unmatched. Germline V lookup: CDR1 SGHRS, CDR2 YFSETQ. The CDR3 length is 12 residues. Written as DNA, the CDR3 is TGCGCCAGCAGCTGGGGGGGAGAGACCCAGTACTTC. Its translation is CASSWGGETQYF.

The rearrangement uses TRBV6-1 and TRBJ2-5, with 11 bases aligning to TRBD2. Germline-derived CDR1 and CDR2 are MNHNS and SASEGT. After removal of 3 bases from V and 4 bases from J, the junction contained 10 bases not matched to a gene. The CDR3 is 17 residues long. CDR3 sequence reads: CASSDQLAGVSRETQYF. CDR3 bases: TGTGCCAGCAGTGACCAACTAGCGGGAGTGAGTCGAGAGACCCAGTACTTC.

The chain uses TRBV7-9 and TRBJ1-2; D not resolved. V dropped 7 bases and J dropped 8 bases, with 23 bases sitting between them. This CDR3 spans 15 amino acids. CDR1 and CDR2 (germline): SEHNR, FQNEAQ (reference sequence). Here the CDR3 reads CASNSQGRGKGGYTF. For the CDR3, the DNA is TGTGCCAGCAACTCCCAAGGACGAGGGAAAGGGGGCTACACCTTC.

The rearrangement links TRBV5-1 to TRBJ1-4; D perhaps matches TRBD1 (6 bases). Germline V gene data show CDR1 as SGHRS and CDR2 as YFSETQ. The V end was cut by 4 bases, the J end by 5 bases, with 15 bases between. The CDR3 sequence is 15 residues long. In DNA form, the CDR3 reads TGCGCCAGCAGCCATACGGGGACACCGAATGAAAAACTGTTTTTT. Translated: CASSHTGTPNEKLFF.

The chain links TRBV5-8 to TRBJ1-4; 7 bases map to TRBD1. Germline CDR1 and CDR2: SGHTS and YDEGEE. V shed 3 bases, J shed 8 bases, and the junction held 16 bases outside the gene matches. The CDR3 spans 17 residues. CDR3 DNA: TGTGCCAGCAGCTACCATGGCCGGGGGACAGTATCAGAAAAACTGTTTTTT. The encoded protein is CASSYHGRGTVSEKLFF.